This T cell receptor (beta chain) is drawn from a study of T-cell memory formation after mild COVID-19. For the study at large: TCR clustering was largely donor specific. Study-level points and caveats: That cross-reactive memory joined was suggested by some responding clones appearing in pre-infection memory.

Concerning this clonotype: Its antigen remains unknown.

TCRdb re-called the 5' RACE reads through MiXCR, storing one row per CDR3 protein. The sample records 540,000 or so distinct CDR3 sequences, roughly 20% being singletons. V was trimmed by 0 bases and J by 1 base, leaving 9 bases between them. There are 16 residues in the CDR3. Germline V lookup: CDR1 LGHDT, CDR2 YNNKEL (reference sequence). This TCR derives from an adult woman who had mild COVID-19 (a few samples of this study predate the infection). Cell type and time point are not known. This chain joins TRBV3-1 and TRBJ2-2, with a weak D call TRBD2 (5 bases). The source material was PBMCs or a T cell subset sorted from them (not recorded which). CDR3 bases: TGTGCCAGCAGCCAAGATACGGGGAAGAACACCGGGGAGCTGTTTTTT. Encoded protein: CASSQDTGKNTGELFF.